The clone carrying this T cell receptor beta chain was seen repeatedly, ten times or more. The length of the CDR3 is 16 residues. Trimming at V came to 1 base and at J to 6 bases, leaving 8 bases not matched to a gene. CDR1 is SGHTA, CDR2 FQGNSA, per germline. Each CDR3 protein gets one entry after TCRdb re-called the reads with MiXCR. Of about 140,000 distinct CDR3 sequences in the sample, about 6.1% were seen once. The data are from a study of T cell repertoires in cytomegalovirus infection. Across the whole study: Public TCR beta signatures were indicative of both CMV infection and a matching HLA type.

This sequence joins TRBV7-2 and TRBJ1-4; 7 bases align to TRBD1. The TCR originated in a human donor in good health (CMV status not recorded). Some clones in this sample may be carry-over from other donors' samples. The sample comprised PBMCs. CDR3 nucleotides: TGTGCCAGCAGCTTAGTTGCCGGGACAGCAGATGAAAAACTGTTTTTT. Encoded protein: CASSLVAGTADEKLFF.